Below, one T cell receptor beta chain is given with its context. Antigen specificity is unknown. The entry originates in a study of radiotherapy plus CTLA-4 blockade in lung cancer. General study findings and limits: Tumor-origin TCR clones grew in blood after radiotherapy plus ipilimumab.

V lost 4 bases to trimming and J lost 9 bases, with 10 bases between them. From germline, CDR1 is MDHEN and CDR2 SYDVKM. There are 12 residues in the CDR3. Some clones are missing from TCRdb's copy, which holds only in-frame ones; the method was immunoSEQ multiplex PCR. The profile covers approximately 33,000 clones, with 78% appearing a single time and 7.5% taken by the ten largest. This sequence joins TRBV28 and TRBJ1-5; D unclear. This sample comprised peripheral blood, obtained from a patient treated with radiotherapy plus ipilimumab. The TCR sequence derives from a human donor with non-small cell lung cancer who had stable disease on radiotherapy plus ipilimumab. The CDR3 sequence: CASSSPPSPQHF. The CDR3 bases are TGTGCCAGCAGTTCCCCTCCCTCGCCCCAGCATTTT. The full variable domain, rest sourced from reference TRBV28 and TRBJ1-5, is DVKVTQSSRYLVKRTGEKVFLECVQDMDHENMFWYRQDPGLGLRLIYFSYDVKMKEKGDIPEGYSVSREKKERFSLILESASTNQTSMYLCASSSPPSPQHFGDGTRLSIL.